The T cell receptor beta chain described here comes from a study of blood T cell repertoires in COVID-19. Study context: COVID-19 samples, acute and convalescent, were from the United States, Italy and Spain. From T cells, B-cell-depleted T cells, or PBMCs came the material, which was cDNA or gDNA.

The authors' processing: Scientists estimated how many nucleated cells there were by amplifying reference gene primers. Assay: immunoSEQ multiplex PCR; the TCRdb copy retains only in-frame clones and omits some. The DNA was the basis for D and trimming; V, J and clone size are from that table. The data hold a few hundred thousand clones, with approximately 85% observed a single time. This CDR3 is 14 amino acids long. Losses at the gene ends were 0 bases for V and 8 bases for J; bases not matched to a gene: 2. The V gene's germline CDR1 is SGDLS and CDR2 YYNGEE. The chain links TRBV9 to TRBJ1-4; 9 nucleotides agree with TRBD1. Sample: peripheral blood. The TCR originated in a woman in her 70s with acute or convalescent COVID-19. The CDR3, as DNA: TGTGCCAGCAGCGTAGAACAGGGGGCCGAAAAACTGTTTTTT. The encoded protein is CASSVEQGAEKLFF.